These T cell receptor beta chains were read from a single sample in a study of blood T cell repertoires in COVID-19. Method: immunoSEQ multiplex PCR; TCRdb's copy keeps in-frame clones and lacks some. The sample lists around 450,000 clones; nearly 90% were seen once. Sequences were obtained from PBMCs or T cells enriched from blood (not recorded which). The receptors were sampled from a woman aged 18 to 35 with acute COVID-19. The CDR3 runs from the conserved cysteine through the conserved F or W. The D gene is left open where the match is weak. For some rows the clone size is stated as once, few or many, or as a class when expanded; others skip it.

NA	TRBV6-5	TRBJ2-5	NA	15	CASSTYRTMGETQYF	TGTGCCAGCAGCACTTACAGGACAATGGGAGAGACCCAGTACTTC
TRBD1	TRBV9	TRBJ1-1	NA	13	CASSETGVSEAFF	TGTGCCAGCAGCGAGACAGGGGTATCTGAAGCTTTCTTT
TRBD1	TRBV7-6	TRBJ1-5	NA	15	CASSLGGGIGQPQHF	TGTGCCAGCAGCTTAGGAGGGGGCATCGGTCAGCCCCAGCATTTT
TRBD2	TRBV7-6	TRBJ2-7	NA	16	CASSPEVLAGTYEQYF	TGTGCCAGCAGCCCCGAAGTCCTAGCGGGGACCTACGAGCAGTACTTC
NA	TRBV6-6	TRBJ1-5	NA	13	CASSYGSNQPQHF	TGTGCCAGCAGTTACGGCAGCAATCAGCCCCAGCATTTT
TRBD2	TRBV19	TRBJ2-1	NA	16	CASSKGSGRDYNEQFF	TGTGCCAGTAGTAAGGGCAGCGGGAGGGATTACAATGAGCAGTTCTTC
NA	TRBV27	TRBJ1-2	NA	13	CATAGFNLYGYTF	TGTGCAACGGCAGGGTTCAATCTCTATGGCTACACCTTC
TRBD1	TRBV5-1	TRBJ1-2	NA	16	CASSSNTLQGTGGYTF	TGCGCCAGCAGCTCAAACACCCTACAGGGGACAGGAGGCTACACCTTC
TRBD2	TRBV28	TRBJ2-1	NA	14	CASKTSGDYNEQFF	TGTGCCAGCAAGACTAGCGGGGATTACAATGAGCAGTTCTTC
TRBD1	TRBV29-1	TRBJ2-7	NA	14	CSVLDRASSYEQYF	TGCAGCGTACTAGACAGGGCAAGCTCCTACGAGCAGTACTTC
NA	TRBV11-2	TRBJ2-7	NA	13	CASSLGEYYEQYF	TGTGCCAGCAGCTTAGGAGAGTACTACGAGCAGTACTTC
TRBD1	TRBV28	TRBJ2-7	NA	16	CASSPPPGTGTYEQYF	TGTGCCAGCAGTCCCCCTCCCGGGACAGGGACCTACGAGCAGTACTTC
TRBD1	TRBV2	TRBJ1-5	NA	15	CASSRTGDPNQPQHF	TGTGCCAGCAGTCGGACAGGGGACCCCAATCAGCCCCAGCATTTT
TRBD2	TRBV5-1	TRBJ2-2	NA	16	CASSLGPGLASGELFF	TGCGCCAGCAGCTTGGGGCCGGGACTAGCTTCCGGGGAGCTGTTTTTT
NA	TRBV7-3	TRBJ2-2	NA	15	CASSLSILGTGELFF	TGTGCCAGCAGCCTGAGCATTCTAGGCACCGGGGAGCTGTTTTTT
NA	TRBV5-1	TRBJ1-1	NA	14	CASSLAPGGTEAFF	TGCGCCAGCAGCTTGGCACCGGGGGGAACTGAAGCTTTCTTT
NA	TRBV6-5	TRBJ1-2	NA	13	CASSKRDHYGYTF	TGTGCCAGCAGCAAGAGAGATCACTATGGCTACACCTTC
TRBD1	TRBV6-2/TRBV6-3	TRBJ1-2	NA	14	CASSRTGEGYGYTF	TGTGCCAGCAGCCGTACAGGGGAAGGGTATGGCTACACCTTC
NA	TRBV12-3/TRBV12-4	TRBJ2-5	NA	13	CASSSGNQETQYF	TGTGCCAGCAGCTCCGGGAACCAAGAGACCCAGTACTTC
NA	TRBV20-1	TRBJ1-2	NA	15	CSASPSAGSNYGYTF	TGCAGTGCTAGTCCCTCTGCAGGGTCGAACTATGGCTACACCTTC
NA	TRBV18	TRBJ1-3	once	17	CASSPLAGRVSGNTIYF	TGTGCCAGCTCACCTTTAGCCGGCAGGGTTTCTGGAAACACCATATATTTT
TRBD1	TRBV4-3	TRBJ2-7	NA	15	CASSQAGTGYYEQYF	TGCGCCAGCAGCCAAGCCGGGACAGGGTACTACGAGCAGTACTTC
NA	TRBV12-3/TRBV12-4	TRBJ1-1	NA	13	CASSLWPNTEAFF	TGTGCCAGCAGTCTCTGGCCGAACACTGAAGCTTTCTTT
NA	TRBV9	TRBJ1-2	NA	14	CASSVTEANYGYTF	TGTGCCAGCAGCGTAACAGAAGCTAACTATGGCTACACCTTC
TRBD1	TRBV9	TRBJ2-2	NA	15	CASSVSTGGFGELFF	TGTGCCAGCAGCGTTTCAACAGGGGGCTTTGGGGAGCTGTTTTTT
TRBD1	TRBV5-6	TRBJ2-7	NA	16	CASSLEGTASSYEQYF	TGTGCCAGCAGCTTGGAGGGGACAGCGAGCTCCTACGAGCAGTACTTC
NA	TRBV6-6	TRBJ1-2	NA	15	CASTRGGLVNYGYTF	TGTGCCAGCACTCGGGGAGGTTTGGTTAACTATGGCTACACCTTC
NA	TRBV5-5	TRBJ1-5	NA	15	CASSSRTVSNQPQHF	TGTGCCAGCAGCTCCAGGACAGTTAGCAATCAGCCCCAGCATTTT
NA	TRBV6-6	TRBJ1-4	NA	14	CASSYSTGNEKLFF	TGTGCCAGCAGTTACTCCACAGGGAATGAAAAACTGTTTTTT
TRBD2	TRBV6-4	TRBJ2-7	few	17	CASSDPSTREAPYEQYF	TGTGCCAGCAGTGACCCCTCTACGCGGGAGGCCCCCTACGAGCAGTACTTC
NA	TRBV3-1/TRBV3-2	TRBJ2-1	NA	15	CASSQEGLRRSEQFF	TGTGCCAGCAGCCAAGAGGGGCTAAGGCGGAGCGAGCAGTTCTTC
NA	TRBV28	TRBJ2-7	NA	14	CASSLGGRIYEQYF	TGTGCCAGCAGTTTGGGGGGGCGCATCTACGAGCAGTACTTC
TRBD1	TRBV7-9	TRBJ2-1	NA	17	CASSLPSGQPKGNEQFF	TGTGCCAGCAGCTTACCCTCGGGACAGCCTAAGGGCAATGAGCAGTTCTTC
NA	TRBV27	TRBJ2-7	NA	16	CASSRAGGVFSYEQYF	TGTGCCAGCAGTCGCGCAGGCGGGGTCTTCTCCTACGAGCAGTACTTC
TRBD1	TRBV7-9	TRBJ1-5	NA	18	CASSLGTGGGYSNQPQHF	TGTGCCAGCAGCTTAGGGACAGGGGGAGGATATAGCAATCAGCCCCAGCATTTT
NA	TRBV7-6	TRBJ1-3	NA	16	CASSPVGSAPGNTIYF	TGTGCCAGCAGCCCAGTTGGGAGCGCCCCTGGAAACACCATATATTTT
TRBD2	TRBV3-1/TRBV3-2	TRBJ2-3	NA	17	CASSKGLAAPRADTQYF	TGTGCCAGCAGCAAGGGCCTAGCGGCCCCAAGGGCAGATACGCAGTATTTT
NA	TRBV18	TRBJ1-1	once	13	CASSPNTHTEAFF	TGTGCCAGCTCACCAAACACCCACACTGAAGCTTTCTTT
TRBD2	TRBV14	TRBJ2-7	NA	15	CASSPGTSGWDEQYF	TGTGCCAGCAGCCCTGGGACTAGCGGGTGGGACGAGCAGTACTTC
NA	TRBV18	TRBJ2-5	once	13	CASSPGRQETQYF	TGTGCCAGCTCACCGGGGAGGCAAGAGACCCAGTACTTC
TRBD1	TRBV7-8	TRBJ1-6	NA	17	CASSFSPRTGYNSPLHF	TGTGCCAGCAGCTTTAGCCCCAGGACAGGGTATAATTCACCCCTCCACTTT
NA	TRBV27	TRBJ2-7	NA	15	CASGSYRQQWNEQYF	TGTGCCAGCGGATCCTACAGGCAACAGTGGAACGAGCAGTACTTC
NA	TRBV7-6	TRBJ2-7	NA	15	CASSLESPGPYEQYF	TGTGCCAGCAGCTTAGAATCTCCAGGCCCCTACGAGCAGTACTTC
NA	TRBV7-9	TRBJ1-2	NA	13	CASSLQGEYGYTF	TGTGCCAGCAGCTTACAGGGCGAGTATGGCTACACCTTC
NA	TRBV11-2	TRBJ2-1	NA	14	CASSLVSQGTEQFF	TGTGCCAGCAGCTTAGTCTCTCAGGGTACTGAGCAGTTCTTC
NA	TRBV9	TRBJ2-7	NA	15	CASSVGRGSTYEQYF	TGTGCCAGCAGCGTAGGGAGGGGTAGCACCTACGAGCAGTACTTC
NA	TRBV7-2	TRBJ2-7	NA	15	CASSLVAGSSYEQYF	TGTGCCAGCAGCTTAGTGGCGGGGTCCTCCTACGAGCAGTACTTC
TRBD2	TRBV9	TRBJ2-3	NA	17	CASSVAEGLEPTDTQYF	TGTGCCAGCAGCGTAGCCGAGGGACTAGAGCCGACAGATACGCAGTATTTT
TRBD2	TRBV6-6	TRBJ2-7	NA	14	CASRLAGAIYEQYF	TGTGCCAGCAGACTAGCGGGGGCAATCTACGAGCAGTACTTC
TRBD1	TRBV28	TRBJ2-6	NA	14	CATDRASGANVLTF	TGTGCCACCGACAGGGCCTCTGGGGCCAACGTCCTGACTTTC